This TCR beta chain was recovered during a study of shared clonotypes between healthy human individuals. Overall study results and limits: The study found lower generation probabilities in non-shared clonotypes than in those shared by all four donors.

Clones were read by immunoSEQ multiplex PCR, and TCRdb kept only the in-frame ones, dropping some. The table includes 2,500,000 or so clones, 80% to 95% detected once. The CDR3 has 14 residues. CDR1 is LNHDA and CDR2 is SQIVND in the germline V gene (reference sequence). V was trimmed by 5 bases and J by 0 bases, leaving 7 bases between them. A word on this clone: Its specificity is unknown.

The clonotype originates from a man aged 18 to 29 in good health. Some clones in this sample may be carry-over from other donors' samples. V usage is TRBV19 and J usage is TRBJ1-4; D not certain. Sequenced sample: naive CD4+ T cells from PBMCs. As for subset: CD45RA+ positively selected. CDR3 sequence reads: CASSSGATNEKLFF. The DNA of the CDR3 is TGTGCCAGTAGTTCCGGGGCAACTAATGAAAAACTGTTTTTT.